The clone carrying this T cell receptor beta chain appeared a single time. The sample originates from a study of blood T cell repertoires in COVID-19. At the level of the study: The samples span acute and convalescent COVID-19 from the United States, Italy and Spain. T cells, B-cell-depleted T cells, or PBMCs supplied cDNA or gDNA.

Original analysis: Amplified reference gene primers provided the basis for estimating nucleated cell counts. Clones were read by immunoSEQ multiplex PCR, and TCRdb kept only the in-frame ones, dropping some. The DNA was the basis for D and trimming; V, J and clone size are from that table. This sample has over 300,000 clones, with roughly 85% found just once. Germline V gives CDR1 MGHRA, CDR2 YSYEKL. The CDR3 is 17 amino acids. The V gene lost 2 bases and the J gene lost 8 bases, with 24 bases spanning the gap. Which cohort a participant joined came from the clinical history participants gave. The clonotype comes from a man aged 25-45 years who had recovered from COVID-19. This sequence joins TRBV4-1 and TRBJ1-2; perhaps TRBD1 as D (5 bases). The material sequenced was PBMCs or T cells enriched from blood (not recorded which). The DNA of the CDR3 is TGCGCCAGCAGCCAACCCACTTACCGACAGAGAAAGGGAGGCTACACCTTC. The encoded protein is CASSQPTYRQRKGGYTF.